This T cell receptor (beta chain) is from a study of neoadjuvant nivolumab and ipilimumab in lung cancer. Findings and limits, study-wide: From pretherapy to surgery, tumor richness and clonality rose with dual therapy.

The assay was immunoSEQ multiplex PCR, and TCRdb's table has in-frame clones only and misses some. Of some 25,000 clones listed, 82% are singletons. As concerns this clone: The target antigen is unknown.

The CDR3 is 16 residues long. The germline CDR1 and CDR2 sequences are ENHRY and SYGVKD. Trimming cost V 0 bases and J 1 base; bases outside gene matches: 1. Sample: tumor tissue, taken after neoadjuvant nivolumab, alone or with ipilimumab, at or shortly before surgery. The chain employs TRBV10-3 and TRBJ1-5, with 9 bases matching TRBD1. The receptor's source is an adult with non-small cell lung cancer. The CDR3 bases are TGTGCCATCAGTGAGTCGGGGACAGGGAGCAATCAGCCCCAGCATTTT. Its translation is CAISESGTGSNQPQHF.